Listed below are T cell receptor beta chains from one sample, sequenced in a study of T cell responses to AZD1222 COVID-19 vaccine. Using immunoSEQ multiplex PCR, the repertoire was profiled, and TCRdb retains in-frame clones only, with some absent. The profile shows fewer than 120,000 clones, about 90% of them singletons. This material consisted of peripheral blood, taken on day 0 of AZD1222 vaccination. These receptors all stem from an adult in good health. Each CDR3 is given with its conserved first and last residue. Each record gives: V gene, J gene, D gene, clone size, CDR3 DNA, CDR3 protein. D genes are given only for firm matches. The size field is filled for only some rows; it gives once, few, many or a size class.

v_call: TRBV5-4; j_call: TRBJ2-3; d_call: .; clone_size: .; cdr3_nt: TGTGCCAGCAGCTTGGATCCAGACACAGCCACAGATACGCAGTATTTT; cdr3_aa: CASSLDPDTATDTQYF
v_call: TRBV21-1; j_call: TRBJ2-7; d_call: .; clone_size: .; cdr3_nt: .; cdr3_aa: CASSKGVGTGIHEQYF
v_call: TRBV18; j_call: TRBJ1-1; d_call: .; clone_size: once; cdr3_nt: TGTGCCAGCTCACCTGAAGGTGGGACTGAAGCTTTCTTT; cdr3_aa: CASSPEGGTEAFF
v_call: TRBV28; j_call: TRBJ2-7; d_call: .; clone_size: .; cdr3_nt: TGTGCCAGCAGTCCATTAAGAGGGAGCTACGAGCAGTACTTC; cdr3_aa: CASSPLRGSYEQYF
v_call: TRBV11-3; j_call: TRBJ2-3; d_call: .; clone_size: .; cdr3_nt: TGTGCCAGCAGCTTAGTTCCGGGCCCCTGGGATACGCAGTATTTT; cdr3_aa: CASSLVPGPWDTQYF
v_call: TRBV15; j_call: TRBJ1-4; d_call: .; clone_size: few; cdr3_nt: TGTGCCACCAGCAGAGACAGGGGCCCCGTGCATGAAAAACTGTTTTTT; cdr3_aa: CATSRDRGPVHEKLFF
v_call: TRBV3-1/TRBV3-2; j_call: TRBJ1-5; d_call: .; clone_size: .; cdr3_nt: TGTGCCAGCAGCCCGAGGGGGGGCAATCAGCCCCAGCATTTT; cdr3_aa: CASSPRGGNQPQHF
v_call: TRBV7-9; j_call: TRBJ2-5; d_call: .; clone_size: .; cdr3_nt: TGTGCCAGCAGCCCAGGGATGATGGGTAGGACCCAGTACTTC; cdr3_aa: CASSPGMMGRTQYF
v_call: TRBV9; j_call: TRBJ1-1; d_call: .; clone_size: .; cdr3_nt: TGTGCCAGCAGCAGACGAGTGGGCGGGACTGAAGCTTTCTTT; cdr3_aa: CASSRRVGGTEAFF
v_call: TRBV28; j_call: TRBJ1-5; d_call: .; clone_size: .; cdr3_nt: TGTGCCAGCAGTTTCCTATTAAGTCAGCCCCAGCATTTT; cdr3_aa: CASSFLLSQPQHF
v_call: TRBV19; j_call: TRBJ2-7; d_call: .; clone_size: .; cdr3_nt: TGTGCCAGTAGGGACAGCCTCTACGAGCAGTACTTC; cdr3_aa: CASRDSLYEQYF
v_call: TRBV6-1; j_call: TRBJ2-7; d_call: TRBD2; clone_size: .; cdr3_nt: TGTGCCAGCAGTTCTGGGACTAGCGGGGGGTCCGAGCAGTACTTC; cdr3_aa: CASSSGTSGGSEQYF
v_call: TRBV5-6; j_call: TRBJ1-2; d_call: .; clone_size: once; cdr3_nt: TGTGCCAGCAGCTTGGTAGGGGGTTCTAACTATGGCTACACCTTC; cdr3_aa: CASSLVGGSNYGYTF
v_call: TRBV5-5; j_call: TRBJ1-4; d_call: .; clone_size: .; cdr3_nt: TGTGCCAGCAGCTGGACGGGGGACATTAATGAAAAACTGTTTTTT; cdr3_aa: CASSWTGDINEKLFF
v_call: TRBV18; j_call: TRBJ1-3; d_call: .; clone_size: .; cdr3_nt: TGTGCCAGCTCACCCCCTCTAAGTGGAAACACCATATATTTT; cdr3_aa: CASSPPLSGNTIYF
v_call: TRBV7-2; j_call: TRBJ1-2; d_call: TRBD1; clone_size: .; cdr3_nt: TGTGCCAGCAGTCCCCCCCATTCCGGGACAGCGGTTAACTATGGCTACACCTTC; cdr3_aa: CASSPPHSGTAVNYGYTF
v_call: TRBV12-3/TRBV12-4; j_call: TRBJ2-1; d_call: .; clone_size: once; cdr3_nt: TGTGCCAGCAGGAGGGGCTCCTACAATGAGCAGTTCTTC; cdr3_aa: CASRRGSYNEQFF
v_call: TRBV2; j_call: TRBJ1-5; d_call: TRBD1; clone_size: .; cdr3_nt: TGTGCCAGCAGTCCACTCGGACAGGGATCAGGTCAGCCCCAGCATTTT; cdr3_aa: CASSPLGQGSGQPQHF
v_call: TRBV5-4; j_call: TRBJ1-4; d_call: TRBD1; clone_size: few; cdr3_nt: TGTGCCAGCAGCTCCAGGACAGGGCAGAATGAAAAACTGTTTTTT; cdr3_aa: CASSSRTGQNEKLFF
v_call: TRBV6-1; j_call: TRBJ1-4; d_call: .; clone_size: .; cdr3_nt: TGTGCCAGCAGTGAACCGGAGAAACCTAATGAAAAACTGTTTTTT; cdr3_aa: CASSEPEKPNEKLFF
v_call: TRBV3-1/TRBV3-2; j_call: TRBJ2-6; d_call: .; clone_size: .; cdr3_nt: TGTGCCAGCAGCCAGGGCACCTCTGGGGCCAACGTCCTGACTTTC; cdr3_aa: CASSQGTSGANVLTF
v_call: TRBV28; j_call: TRBJ2-1; d_call: .; clone_size: .; cdr3_nt: TGTGCCAGCAGACTGGGGCCGGCCTACAATGAGCAGTTCTTC; cdr3_aa: CASRLGPAYNEQFF
v_call: TRBV29-1; j_call: TRBJ2-2; d_call: .; clone_size: .; cdr3_nt: TGCAGCGTGGAAGGTTCCAACACCGGGGAGCTGTTTTTT; cdr3_aa: CSVEGSNTGELFF
v_call: TRBV19; j_call: TRBJ1-2; d_call: .; clone_size: .; cdr3_nt: TGTGCCACCCGCCGTTGGGGCGTCGACTATGGCTACACCTTC; cdr3_aa: CATRRWGVDYGYTF
v_call: TRBV30; j_call: TRBJ2-5; d_call: TRBD2; clone_size: .; cdr3_nt: TGTGCCTGGAGAGTAGCGGGTCGGGAGACCCAGTACTTC; cdr3_aa: CAWRVAGRETQYF
v_call: TRBV9; j_call: TRBJ2-5; d_call: .; clone_size: .; cdr3_nt: TGTGCCAGCAGCAATCTCTGGGAGACCCAGTACTTC; cdr3_aa: CASSNLWETQYF
v_call: TRBV28; j_call: TRBJ1-1; d_call: .; clone_size: .; cdr3_nt: TGTGCCAGCAGGGAGGGGAGACTGAACACTGAAGCTTTCTTT; cdr3_aa: CASREGRLNTEAFF
v_call: TRBV2; j_call: TRBJ2-1; d_call: TRBD2; clone_size: .; cdr3_nt: TGTGCCAGCAATCAGGTAGCGGGAGCTAGTGAGCAGTTCTTC; cdr3_aa: CASNQVAGASEQFF
v_call: TRBV7-2; j_call: TRBJ1-1; d_call: .; clone_size: .; cdr3_nt: TGTGCCAGCAGCCGCCGCGCAGGGCCTCTGAACACTGAAGCTTTCTTT; cdr3_aa: CASSRRAGPLNTEAFF
v_call: TRBV18; j_call: TRBJ2-1; d_call: TRBD1; clone_size: .; cdr3_nt: TGTGCCAGCTCCCAGGACAGGGAACAACAGTTCTTC; cdr3_aa: CASSQDREQQFF
v_call: TRBV3-1/TRBV3-2; j_call: TRBJ2-5; d_call: TRBD1; clone_size: .; cdr3_nt: TGTGCCAGCAAAAGGTCTCTGACAGGGGGGGGACAAGAGACCCAGTACTTC; cdr3_aa: CASKRSLTGGGQETQYF
v_call: TRBV4-1; j_call: TRBJ2-7; d_call: TRBD1; clone_size: once; cdr3_nt: TGCGCCAGCAGCCACCTTACAGGGGAACGGGAGCAGTACTTC; cdr3_aa: CASSHLTGEREQYF
v_call: TRBV9; j_call: TRBJ1-5; d_call: TRBD1; clone_size: .; cdr3_nt: TGTGCCAGCAGCCCAGGACAGGTGGATCAGCCCCAGCATTTT; cdr3_aa: CASSPGQVDQPQHF
v_call: TRBV2; j_call: TRBJ1-5; d_call: .; clone_size: once; cdr3_nt: TGTGCCAGCAGCCAGGGATGGGGACAGCCCCAGCATTTT; cdr3_aa: CASSQGWGQPQHF
v_call: TRBV3-1/TRBV3-2; j_call: TRBJ2-7; d_call: TRBD2; clone_size: .; cdr3_nt: TGTGCCAGCAGCCAAGACCCTAGCGGGAGGTATTCCTACGAGCAGTACTTC; cdr3_aa: CASSQDPSGRYSYEQYF
v_call: TRBV6-6; j_call: TRBJ1-1; d_call: .; clone_size: once; cdr3_nt: TGTGCCAGCAGTTACTCATGGGGAGCTTTCTTT; cdr3_aa: CASSYSWGAFF
v_call: TRBV7-2; j_call: TRBJ2-1; d_call: TRBD2; clone_size: .; cdr3_nt: TGTGCCAGCAGCTTACCTCGCAGGCTAGCGGGAGGGAATGAGCAGTTCTTC; cdr3_aa: CASSLPRRLAGGNEQFF
v_call: TRBV5-1; j_call: TRBJ2-3; d_call: .; clone_size: few; cdr3_nt: TGCGCCAGCAGGGCAAGCACAGATACGCAGTATTTT; cdr3_aa: CASRASTDTQYF
v_call: TRBV7-9; j_call: TRBJ1-2; d_call: TRBD1; clone_size: .; cdr3_nt: TGTGCCAGCAGCGCAAGCACAGGGGCGGGCGGCTACACCTTC; cdr3_aa: CASSASTGAGGYTF
v_call: TRBV5-5; j_call: TRBJ1-5; d_call: .; clone_size: .; cdr3_nt: TGTGCCAGCAGCTTGGGGGTAGATCAGCCCCAGCATTTT; cdr3_aa: CASSLGVDQPQHF
v_call: TRBV7-6; j_call: TRBJ2-5; d_call: .; clone_size: .; cdr3_nt: TGTGCCAGCAGCGAGTCTACCGTATCCGGGACCCAGTACTTC; cdr3_aa: CASSESTVSGTQYF
v_call: TRBV4-2; j_call: TRBJ2-6; d_call: TRBD2; clone_size: .; cdr3_nt: TGTGCCAGCAGCCAAGTTCGCCTAGCGGTGATCTCTGGGGCCAACGTCCTGACTTTC; cdr3_aa: CASSQVRLAVISGANVLTF
v_call: TRBV5-6; j_call: TRBJ2-5; d_call: .; clone_size: .; cdr3_nt: TGTGCCAGCAGCTTGGCGGTCCAAGAGACCCAGTACTTC; cdr3_aa: CASSLAVQETQYF
v_call: TRBV27; j_call: TRBJ2-7; d_call: .; clone_size: .; cdr3_nt: TGTGCCAGCAGACGTGGGTCAGGTACTCCCTATAAGCAGTACTTC; cdr3_aa: CASRRGSGTPYKQYF
v_call: TRBV4-2; j_call: TRBJ1-5; d_call: .; clone_size: .; cdr3_nt: TGTGCCAGCAGCCAAGAAGGAAGGATCGGGTCCAATCAGCCCCAGCATTTT; cdr3_aa: CASSQEGRIGSNQPQHF
v_call: TRBV4-2; j_call: TRBJ1-3; d_call: .; clone_size: .; cdr3_nt: TGTGCCAGCAGCCAAGTGGCGGAGCCCTCTGGAAACACCATATATTTT; cdr3_aa: CASSQVAEPSGNTIYF
v_call: TRBV10-3; j_call: TRBJ2-7; d_call: .; clone_size: few; cdr3_nt: TGTGCCATCAGCAGGGACTTTTCCTCCTACGAGCAGTACTTC; cdr3_aa: CAISRDFSSYEQYF
v_call: TRBV12-3/TRBV12-4; j_call: TRBJ2-5; d_call: .; clone_size: .; cdr3_nt: TGTGCCAGCAGTTCAGGGCGGCGAGAGACCCAGTACTTC; cdr3_aa: CASSSGRRETQYF
v_call: TRBV5-1; j_call: TRBJ1-3; d_call: .; clone_size: once; cdr3_nt: TGCGCCAGCAGCTTGAGAGGTGCGGGAAACACCATATATTTT; cdr3_aa: CASSLRGAGNTIYF
v_call: TRBV7-3; j_call: TRBJ1-2; d_call: TRBD1; clone_size: once; cdr3_nt: TGTGCCAGCAGCCAGACAGGGAGGGATGGCTACACCTTC; cdr3_aa: CASSQTGRDGYTF
v_call: TRBV28; j_call: TRBJ1-2; d_call: .; clone_size: .; cdr3_nt: TGTGCCAGCAGTTTATTGCAGGATTTTAACTATGGCTACACCTTC; cdr3_aa: CASSLLQDFNYGYTF
v_call: TRBV7-2; j_call: TRBJ2-1; d_call: .; clone_size: .; cdr3_nt: TGTGCCAGCAGCTTAGCGGGGGGCACTCCTAATGAGCAGTTCTTC; cdr3_aa: CASSLAGGTPNEQFF
v_call: TRBV19; j_call: TRBJ1-5; d_call: TRBD1; clone_size: .; cdr3_nt: TGTGCCAGTAGTGATACAGGGGAGGATCAGCCCCAGCATTTT; cdr3_aa: CASSDTGEDQPQHF